These 17 T cell receptor beta chains were sequenced from one sample in a study of T cell changes during pregnancy in multiple sclerosis. Sequencing was performed with immunoSEQ multiplex PCR; in TCRdb, only in-frame clones are kept and a portion is missing. The table lists tens of thousands of clones, 85% to 95% of them singletons. Sequencing used CD4+ T cells from peripheral blood mononuclear cells, obtained in the third trimester of pregnancy. These receptors all come from a female donor with multiple sclerosis, enrolled in a pregnancy study.

The chain has TRBV6-1 and TRBJ1-4, with D unresolved. V was trimmed by 2 bases and J by 8 bases, leaving 12 bases between them. CDR1 is MNHNS, CDR2 SASEGT, per germline. The CDR3 consists of 14 residues. The CDR3 region is CASSESRGWEKLFF. For the CDR3, the DNA is TGTGCCAGCAGTGAATCTCGGGGATGGGAAAAACTGTTTTTT.

This clone turned up a few times. This chain joins TRBV29-1 and TRBJ1-1; unclear D gene. V shed 5 bases and J shed 1 base, with 5 bases lying between them. This CDR3 spans 11 amino acids. Germline values: CDR1 SQVTM, CDR2 ANQGSEA. The CDR3, as DNA: TGCAGCGTTCGGGGGAACACTGAAGCTTTCTTT. Amino acid sequence: CSVRGNTEAFF.

This chain uses TRBV6-1 with TRBJ1-5, with 8 nucleotides matching TRBD1. Germline V lookup: CDR1 MNHNS, CDR2 SASEGT. With 4 bases clipped from V and 5 bases from J, the junction kept 4 bases outside the gene matches. The CDR3 is made up of 14 amino acids. In DNA, the CDR3 is TGTGCCAGCAGTGCCGGACAGGGATATCAGCCCCAGCATTTT. Encoded protein: CASSAGQGYQPQHF.

The chain links TRBV28 to TRBJ1-1; D might be TRBD1 (5 bases). The germline gives CDR1 MDHEN, CDR2 SYDVKM. V was trimmed by 6 bases and J by 11 bases, leaving 19 bases between them. This CDR3 has 13 residues. The CDR3 DNA is TGTGCCAGCAGCTCCATTAGACAGTTCGGGGCTTTCTTT. It specifies CASSSIRQFGAFF.

The chain recombines TRBV11-2 with TRBJ2-3; TRBD2 aligns across 11 bases. Trimming took 4 bases from V and 4 from J; bases not matched to a gene: 1. CDR1 is SGHAT, CDR2 FQNNGV, per germline. This CDR3 is built from 14 residues. The CDR3 is CASSSGLAADTQYF. CDR3 nucleotides: TGTGCCAGCAGCTCGGGACTAGCGGCAGATACGCAGTATTTT. Full variable domain (missing parts from reference TRBV11-2 and TRBJ2-3): EAGVAQSPRYKIIEKRQSVAFWCNPISGHATLYWYQQILGQGPKLLIQFQNNGVVDDSQLPKDRFSAERLKGVDSTLKIQPAKLEDSAVYLCASSSGLAADTQYFGPGTRLTVL.

The J gene is TRBJ1-5, the V gene TRBV6-5, with a tentative D call TRBD1 (5 bases). The CDR3 totals 15 residues. Germline V gives CDR1 MNHEY, CDR2 SVGAGI. V lost 8 bases, J lost 0 bases, and 14 bases lay in between. This CDR3 reads CASAATENSNQPQHF. Written as DNA, the CDR3 is TGTGCCAGCGCCGCGACAGAGAATAGCAATCAGCCCCAGCATTTT.

The chain combines TRBV19 with TRBJ2-1; TRBD1 agrees at 8 bases. This CDR3 region has 18 residues. Looked up from germline, CDR1 is LNHDA and CDR2 is SQIVND (reference sequence). The J segment lost 4 bases and the V segment lost 0 bases, leaving 11 bases of the junction unmatched. Here the CDR3 reads CASSIDLFPGQGYNEQFF. For the CDR3, the DNA is TGTGCCAGTAGTATAGATCTATTTCCAGGACAGGGTTACAATGAGCAGTTCTTC.

The chain links TRBV5-1 to TRBJ2-5; maybe TRBD2 (5 bases). Trimming shortened V by 1 base and J by 5 bases, and 15 bases separated the two germline ends. Looked up from germline, CDR1 is SGHRS and CDR2 is YFSETQ. The CDR3 sequence is 15 residues long. DNA of the CDR3: TGCGCCAGCAGCTTGAATCCCGGGGTGGAGGAGACCCAGTACTTC. Amino acids: CASSLNPGVEETQYF.

The gene calls are TRBV5-4 and TRBJ2-7; the match to TRBD1 covers 8 bases. Trimming took 3 bases from V and 2 from J; bases not matched to a gene: 4. Germline-derived CDR1 and CDR2 are SGHNT and YYREEE (reference sequence). CDR3 size: 14 residues. The CDR3 region has the DNA TGTGCCAGCAGCTCCGGGACAGGCCCCTACGAGCAGTACTTC. It specifies CASSSGTGPYEQYF.

The J gene is TRBJ1-1, the V gene TRBV7-8; 7 bases are a match to TRBD1. V lost 5 bases to trimming and J lost 10 bases; unmatched junction nucleotides: 10. The CDR3 has 13 residues. The germline CDR1 and CDR2 sequences are SGHVS and FQNEAQ. CDR3 in amino acids: CASSPGGTQRAFF. CDR3 sequence (DNA): TGTGCCAGCAGCCCAGGGGGGACACAACGAGCTTTCTTT.

This chain links TRBV6-1 with TRBJ2-1; 11 bases fit TRBD1. Germline values: CDR1 MNHNS, CDR2 SASEGT. The CDR3 runs 15 residues. V dropped 9 bases and J dropped 4; count of bases not matched to a gene: 8. This CDR3 reads CASLGQGARYNEQFF. The CDR3 coding sequence is TGTGCCAGTTTAGGACAGGGGGCGCGATACAATGAGCAGTTCTTC.

This clone was seen a few times. The chain recombines TRBV5-1 with TRBJ1-1; 7 bases are shared with TRBD1. The V segment lost 5 bases and the J segment 4 bases; nucleotides outside the gene matches: 5. Germline assignment: CDR1 SGHRS and CDR2 YFSETQ. This CDR3 region has 13 residues. CDR3 sequence reads: CASSEQGGTEAFF. CDR3 coding DNA: TGCGCCAGCAGTGAGCAGGGGGGCACTGAAGCTTTCTTT.

The chain has TRBV28 and TRBJ1-1, with D tentatively TRBD1 (5 bases). V lost 3 bases and J 8 bases, leaving 10 bases between the germline ends. Germline CDR1 is MDHEN and CDR2 is SYDVKM. CDR3 size: 12 residues. CDR3 protein: CASSLLTAEAFF. The CDR3 nucleotides are TGTGCCAGCAGTTTGCTGACAGCAGAAGCTTTCTTT.

CDR3 DNA: TGTGCCAGCAGGTTCGGACAGGAGACGCAGTATTTT. Translated, it gives CASRFGQETQYF. The chain combines TRBV6-1 with TRBJ2-3, with 7 bases fitting TRBD1. Germline V gives CDR1 MNHNS, CDR2 SASEGT. This CDR3 has 12 residues. V was clipped by 6 bases and J by 9 bases; unmatched bases: 6.

The genes are TRBV5-4 and TRBJ1-6; TRBD1 aligns across 8 bases. With 0 bases clipped from V and 9 bases from J, the junction kept 14 bases outside the gene matches. Germline CDR1 SGHNT, CDR2 YYREEE (reference sequence). This CDR3 is built from 18 residues. The DNA of the CDR3 is TGTGCCAGCAGCTTGGATTTACCGTCATCCGGACAGGGTTCACCCCTCCACTTT. It codes for CASSLDLPSSGQGSPLHF.

The gene calls are TRBV2 and TRBJ2-1; 8 positions match TRBD1. The CDR3 loop spans 15 amino acids. The germline CDR1 and CDR2 sequences are SNHLY and FYNNEI. Losses at the gene ends were 5 bases for V and 4 bases for J; bases not matched to a gene: 7. The CDR3 bases are TGTGCCAGCAGTCTGCGACAGGGGCAATACAATGAGCAGTTCTTC. It encodes CASSLRQGQYNEQFF.

The chain uses TRBV2 and TRBJ2-2; 7 bases agree with TRBD1. V gave up 9 bases and J gave up 1 base; unmatched junction bases: 5. The CDR3 spans 14 residues. The germline V gene has CDR1 SNHLY and CDR2 FYNNEI. CDR3 sequence: CASKGTENTGELFF. The CDR3 DNA sequence: TGTGCCAGTAAAGGGACAGAGAACACCGGGGAGCTGTTTTTT.